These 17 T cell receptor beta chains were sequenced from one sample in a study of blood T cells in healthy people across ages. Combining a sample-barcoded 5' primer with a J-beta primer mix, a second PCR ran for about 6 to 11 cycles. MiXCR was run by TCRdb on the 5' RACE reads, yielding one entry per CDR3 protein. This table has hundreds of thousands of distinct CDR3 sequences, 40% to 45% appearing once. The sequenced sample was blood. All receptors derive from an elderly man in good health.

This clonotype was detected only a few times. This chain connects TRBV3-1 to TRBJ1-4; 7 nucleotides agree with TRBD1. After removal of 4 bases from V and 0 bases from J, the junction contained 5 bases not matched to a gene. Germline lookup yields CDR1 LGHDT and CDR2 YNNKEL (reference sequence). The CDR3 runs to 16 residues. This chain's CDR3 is CASSPGTAATNEKLFF. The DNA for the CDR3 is TGTGCCAGCAGCCCCGGGACAGCAGCAACTAATGAAAAACTGTTTTTT.

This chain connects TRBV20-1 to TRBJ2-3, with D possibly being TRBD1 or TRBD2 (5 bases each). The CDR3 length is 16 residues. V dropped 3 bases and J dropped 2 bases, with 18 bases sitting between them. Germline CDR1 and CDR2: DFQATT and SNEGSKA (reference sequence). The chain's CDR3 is CSASPPARGPTDTQYF. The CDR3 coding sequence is TGCAGTGCTAGTCCTCCGGCGAGGGGCCCCACAGATACGCAGTATTTT.

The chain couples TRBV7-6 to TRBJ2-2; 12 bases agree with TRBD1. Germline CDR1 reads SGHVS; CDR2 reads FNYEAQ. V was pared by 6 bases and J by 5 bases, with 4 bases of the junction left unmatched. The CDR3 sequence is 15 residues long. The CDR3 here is CASSGDRGLTGELFF. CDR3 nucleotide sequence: TGTGCCAGCAGTGGGGACAGGGGGCTAACCGGGGAGCTGTTTTTT.

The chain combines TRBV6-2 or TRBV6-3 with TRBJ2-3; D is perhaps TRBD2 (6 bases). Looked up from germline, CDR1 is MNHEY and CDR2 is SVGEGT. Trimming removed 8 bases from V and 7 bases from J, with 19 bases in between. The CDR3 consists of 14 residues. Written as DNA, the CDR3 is TGTGCCAGCTGGAGTACGGCGGGAACAAATACGCAGTATTTT. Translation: CASWSTAGTNTQYF.

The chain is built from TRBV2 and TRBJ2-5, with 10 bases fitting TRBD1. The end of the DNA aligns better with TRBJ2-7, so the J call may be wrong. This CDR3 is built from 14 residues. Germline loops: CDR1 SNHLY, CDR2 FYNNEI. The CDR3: CACNADRGLAEQYF. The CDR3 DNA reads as TGTGCCTGCAACGCGGACAGGGGGTTAGCCGAGCAGTACTTC.

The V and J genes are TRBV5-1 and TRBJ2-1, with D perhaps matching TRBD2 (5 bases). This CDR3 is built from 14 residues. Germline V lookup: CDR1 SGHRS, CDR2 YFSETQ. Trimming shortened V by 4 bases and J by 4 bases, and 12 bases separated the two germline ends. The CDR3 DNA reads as TGCGCCAGCAGCAGGGAGATGGATTACAATGAGCAGTTCTTC. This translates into CASSREMDYNEQFF.

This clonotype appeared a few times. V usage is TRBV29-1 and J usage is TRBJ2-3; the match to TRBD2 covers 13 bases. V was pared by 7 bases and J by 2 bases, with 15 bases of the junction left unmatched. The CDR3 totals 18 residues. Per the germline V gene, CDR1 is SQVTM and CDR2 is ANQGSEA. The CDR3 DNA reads TGCAGCGCCCGGGGTTGGACTAGCGGGAGAGACAACACAGATACGCAGTATTTT. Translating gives CSARGWTSGRDNTDTQYF.

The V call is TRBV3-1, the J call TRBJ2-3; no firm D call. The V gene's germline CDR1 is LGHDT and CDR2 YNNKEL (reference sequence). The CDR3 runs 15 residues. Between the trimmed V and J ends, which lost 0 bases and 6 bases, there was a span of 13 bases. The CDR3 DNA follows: TGTGCCAGCAGCCAAGACCCCGTCAGGCAGGATACGCAGTATTTT. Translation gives CASSQDPVRQDTQYF.

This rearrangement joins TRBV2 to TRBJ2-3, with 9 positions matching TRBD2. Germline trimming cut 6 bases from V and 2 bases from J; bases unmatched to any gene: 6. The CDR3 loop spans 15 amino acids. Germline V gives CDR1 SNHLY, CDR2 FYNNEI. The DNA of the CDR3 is TGTGCCAGCAGGGCCGGGACTAGCTCCACAGATACGCAGTATTTT. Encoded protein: CASRAGTSSTDTQYF.

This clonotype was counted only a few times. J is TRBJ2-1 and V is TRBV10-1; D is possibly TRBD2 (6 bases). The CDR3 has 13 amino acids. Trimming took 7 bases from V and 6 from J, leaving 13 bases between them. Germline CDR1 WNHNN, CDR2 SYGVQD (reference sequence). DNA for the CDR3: TGCGCCAGCACTCCGACTAGAGGCAATGAGCAGTTCTTC. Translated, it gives CASTPTRGNEQFF.

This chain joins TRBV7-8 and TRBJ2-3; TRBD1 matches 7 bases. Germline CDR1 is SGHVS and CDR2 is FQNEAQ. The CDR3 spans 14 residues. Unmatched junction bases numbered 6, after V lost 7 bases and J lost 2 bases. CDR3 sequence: CASTSTGLTDTQYF. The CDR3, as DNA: TGTGCCAGCACTTCGACAGGGCTCACAGATACGCAGTATTTT.

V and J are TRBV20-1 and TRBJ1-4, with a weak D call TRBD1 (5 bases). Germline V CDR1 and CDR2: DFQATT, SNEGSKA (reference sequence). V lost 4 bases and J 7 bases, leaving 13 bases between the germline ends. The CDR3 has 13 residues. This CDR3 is CSAMVRGVEKLFF. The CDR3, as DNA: TGCAGTGCTATGGTGAGGGGTGTTGAAAAACTGTTTTTT.

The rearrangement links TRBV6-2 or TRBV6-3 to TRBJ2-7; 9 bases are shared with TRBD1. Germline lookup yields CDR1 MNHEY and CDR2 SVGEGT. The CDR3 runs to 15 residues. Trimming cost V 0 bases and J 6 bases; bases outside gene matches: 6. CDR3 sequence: CASSYSTGGEGEQYF. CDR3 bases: TGTGCCAGCAGTTACTCGACAGGGGGAGAGGGCGAGCAGTACTTC.

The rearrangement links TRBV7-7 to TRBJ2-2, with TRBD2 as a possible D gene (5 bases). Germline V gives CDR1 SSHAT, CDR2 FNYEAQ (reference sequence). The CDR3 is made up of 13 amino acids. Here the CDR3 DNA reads TGTGCTAGCGCCCTACTGGCGGCCGGGGAGCTGTTTTTT. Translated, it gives CASALLAAGELFF. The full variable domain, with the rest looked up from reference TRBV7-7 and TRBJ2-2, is GAGVSQSPRYKVTKRGQDVTLRCDPISSHATLYWYQQALGQGPEFLTYFNYEAQPDKSGLPSDRFSAERPEGSISTLTIQRTEQRDSAMYRCASALLAAGELFFGEGSRLTVL.

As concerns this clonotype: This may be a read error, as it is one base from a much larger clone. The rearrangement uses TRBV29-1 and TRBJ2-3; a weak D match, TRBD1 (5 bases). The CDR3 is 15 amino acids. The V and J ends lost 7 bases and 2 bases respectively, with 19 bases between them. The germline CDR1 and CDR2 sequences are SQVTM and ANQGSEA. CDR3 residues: CSAIALDTSTDTQYF. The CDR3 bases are TGCAGCGCGATCGCCCTGGACACATCCACAGATACGCAGTATTTT.

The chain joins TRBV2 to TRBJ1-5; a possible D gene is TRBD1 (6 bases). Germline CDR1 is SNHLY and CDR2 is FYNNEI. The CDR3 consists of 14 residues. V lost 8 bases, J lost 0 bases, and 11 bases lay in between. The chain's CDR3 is CASHGQLSNQPQHF. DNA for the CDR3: TGTGCCAGCCATGGACAGCTTAGCAATCAGCCCCAGCATTTT.

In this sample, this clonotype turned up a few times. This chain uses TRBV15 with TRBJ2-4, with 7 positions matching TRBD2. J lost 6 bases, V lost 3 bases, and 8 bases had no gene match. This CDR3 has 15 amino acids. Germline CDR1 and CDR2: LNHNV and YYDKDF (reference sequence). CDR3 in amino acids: CATSRDPGLLNIQYF. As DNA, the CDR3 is TGTGCCACCAGCAGGGACCCGGGACTATTAAACATTCAGTACTTC.